Sequencing of this T cell receptor (beta chain) was carried out in a study of T cells in localized non-small cell lung cancer. Sequencing was performed with immunoSEQ multiplex PCR; in TCRdb, only in-frame clones are kept and a portion is missing. The repertoire holds under 9,500 clones, with 90% to 95% as singletons. This CDR3 is 14 amino acids long. Per germline, CDR1 LGHNA and CDR2 YNFKEQ. V was pared by 6 bases and J by 4 bases, with 15 bases between. The sequence derives from a woman aged 35 to 75 with stage I squamous cell lung carcinoma. V gene TRBV4-2 combines with J gene TRBJ1-1; no clear D gene. Here the sequenced sample was peripheral blood, taken before any cancer treatment. CDR3 residues: CASSQNTDGTEAFF. The CDR3 bases are TGTGCCAGCAGTCAAAACACAGACGGCACTGAAGCTTTCTTT.